The T cell receptor (beta chain) described here comes from a study of response to subunit inactivated influenza vaccine (dated by TCRdb to 2016 to 2019). A note on the overall study: The study used deep quantitative T cell receptor repertoire profiling to track responses to a trivalent subunit inactivated influenza vaccine. Overall results and qualifications from the work: The authors suggested that each seasonal influenza vaccination may recruit only a limited number of new T cells.

This clonotype showed up many times. This clone's antigen is unknown. It has no much larger one-base neighbor in the sample; base qualities were not kept. Libraries came from RT-PCR. The data were produced on an Illumina HiSeq 2500. TCRdb ran its own pipeline on the public reads, namely fastp trimming at Q25 and MiXCR clone calling, and kept in-frame beta chains. When rows share a CDR3 protein, they turn into one entry using the most common DNA and genes. The sample includes fewer than 750,000 distinct CDR3 sequences, with 12% to 15% observed a single time. The ten largest clones capture around 10% of the sample. The source of this sequence is a man aged 45-60 years who received an inactivated influenza vaccine. Donor details come from another sample of the same person, matched by shared clones. The sequencing here drew on PBMCs from blood, taken roughly 12 days after vaccination.

The CDR3 amino acid sequence is: CSVGLAGATHEQYF. The bases are TGCAGTGTTGGACTAGCGGGGGCGACCCACGAGCAGTACTTC. The chain joins TRBV20-1 to TRBJ2-7; 13 middle bases align to TRBD2. V and J are trimmed by 7 bases and 5 bases, and the gene matches miss 8 bases of the junction. Taken from the germline V gene (reference sequence), the CDR1 and CDR2 loops are DFQATT and SNEGSKA. The CDR3 spans 14 residues, from the cysteine through the phenylalanine. Of all the DNA, just the CDR3 is kept, 42 bases in frame from base 1.